This is a list of T cell receptor beta chains from one sample in a study of cytomegalovirus exposure and HLA in healthy donors. Produced via immunoSEQ multiplex PCR; TCRdb's table is partial and in-frame only. The table has 130,000 or so clones, around 82% seen once. The sequenced sample was PBMCs. These receptors originate from a man aged 50-59 years in good health and CMV-seronegative. Both conserved end residues are part of each CDR3. The order of the fields is J gene, V gene, clone size, D gene, CDR3 protein, CDR3 DNA. A D gene is named only where the DNA matches it firmly. Clone size is not always given. Where it is, it says once, few, many or a class for expanded clones.

j_call: TRBJ2-7
v_call: TRBV2
clone_size: NA
d_call: NA
cdr3_aa: CASSAGGSYEQYF
cdr3_nt: TGTGCCAGCAGTGCCGGGGGCTCCTACGAGCAGTACTTC

j_call: TRBJ2-1
v_call: TRBV6-5
clone_size: NA
d_call: NA
cdr3_aa: CASSYGQFYNEQFF
cdr3_nt: TGTGCCAGCAGTTATGGTCAGTTCTACAATGAGCAGTTCTTC

j_call: TRBJ2-2
v_call: TRBV29-1
clone_size: NA
d_call: TRBD1
cdr3_aa: CSVRTGGIIGNTGELFF
cdr3_nt: TGCAGCGTTAGGACAGGGGGCATAATTGGGAACACCGGGGAGCTGTTTTTT

j_call: TRBJ2-5
v_call: TRBV5-1
clone_size: NA
d_call: TRBD2
cdr3_aa: CASSGGLGMETQYF
cdr3_nt: TGCGCCAGCAGCGGGGGACTAGGGATGGAGACCCAGTACTTC

j_call: TRBJ2-7
v_call: TRBV28
clone_size: NA
d_call: NA
cdr3_aa: CASKTGTGYEQYF
cdr3_nt: TGTGCCAGCAAAACCGGGACTGGCTACGAGCAGTACTTC

j_call: TRBJ2-3
v_call: TRBV5-1
clone_size: NA
d_call: TRBD1
cdr3_aa: CASSLSRQGVATQYF
cdr3_nt: TGCGCCAGCAGCTTGAGTCGTCAGGGGGTCGCTACGCAGTATTTT

j_call: TRBJ2-1
v_call: TRBV19
clone_size: many
d_call: NA
cdr3_aa: CASSIALTSIYEQFF
cdr3_nt: TGTGCCAGTAGTATAGCCCTGACTAGTATCTATGAGCAGTTCTTC

j_call: TRBJ2-3
v_call: TRBV2
clone_size: NA
d_call: TRBD2
cdr3_aa: CASSWTSGNTDTQYF
cdr3_nt: TGTGCCAGCAGTTGGACTAGCGGGAACACAGATACGCAGTATTTT

j_call: TRBJ1-2
v_call: TRBV5-1
clone_size: NA
d_call: NA
cdr3_aa: CASSPGSPIGYTF
cdr3_nt: TGCGCCAGCAGCCCCGGGTCTCCCATTGGCTACACCTTC

j_call: TRBJ2-2
v_call: TRBV10-1
clone_size: once
d_call: TRBD1
cdr3_aa: CASSVGTGSPGELFF
cdr3_nt: TGCGCCAGCAGTGTAGGGACAGGATCCCCCGGGGAGCTGTTTTTT

j_call: TRBJ2-1
v_call: TRBV6-5
clone_size: once
d_call: TRBD2
cdr3_aa: CASSWNSGAYNEQFF
cdr3_nt: TGTGCCAGCAGTTGGAATAGCGGGGCCTACAATGAGCAGTTCTTC

j_call: TRBJ2-5
v_call: TRBV7-2
clone_size: NA
d_call: NA
cdr3_aa: CASSLDRVVQETQYF
cdr3_nt: TGTGCCAGCAGCTTAGACAGGGTCGTCCAAGAGACCCAGTACTTC